The 8 T cell receptor beta chains listed next were all sequenced from one sample in a study of blood T cell repertoires in COVID-19. Data came from immunoSEQ multiplex PCR; TCRdb stores just in-frame clones and leaves some out. The sample holds about 54,000 clones, 91% seen once. The sequenced sample was peripheral blood. These receptors were taken from a woman aged 55-75 years with active or convalescent COVID-19.

The V gene is TRBV5-1, the J gene TRBJ2-5, with 9 bases lining up with TRBD2. Trimming removed 0 bases from V and 5 bases from J; junction bases left unmatched: 2. This CDR3 has 14 residues. CDR1 and CDR2 from the germline V gene are SGHRS and YFSETQ. Here the CDR3 reads CASSLAGTSETQYF. CDR3 in DNA: TGCGCCAGCAGCTTGGCCGGGACTAGCGAGACCCAGTACTTC.

The chain employs TRBV11-2 and TRBJ1-1; the D gene is possibly TRBD1 (6 bases). The CDR3 loop spans 12 amino acids. Trimming shortened V by 6 bases and J by 10 bases, and 15 bases separated the two germline ends. Germline lookup yields CDR1 SGHAT and CDR2 FQNNGV. The CDR3 loop is CASSVGIGGAFF. In DNA form, the CDR3 reads TGTGCCAGCAGTGTAGGAATAGGGGGAGCTTTCTTT.

V is TRBV27 and J is TRBJ1-2; 8 bases match TRBD1. Trimming at V came to 2 bases and at J to 8 bases, leaving 7 bases not matched to a gene. The CDR3 runs to 14 residues. Looked up from germline, CDR1 is MNHEY and CDR2 is SMNVEV (reference sequence). As DNA, the CDR3 is TGTGCCAGCAGTTTAAACGGCAGGGGGCAAGGCTACACCTTC. It encodes CASSLNGRGQGYTF.

The rearrangement links TRBV20-1 to TRBJ1-2; D may be TRBD1 (6 bases). Trimming removed 5 bases from V and 7 bases from J, with 8 bases in between. CDR3 length: 10 residues. Looked up from germline, CDR1 is DFQATT and CDR2 is SNEGSKA (reference sequence). CDR3 DNA: TGCAGTGCTTACAGGGTTGGCTACACCTTC. Translated: CSAYRVGYTF.

This sequence joins TRBV9 and TRBJ2-7; 8 bases line up with TRBD2. Germline V gives CDR1 SGDLS, CDR2 YYNGEE. V gave up 4 bases and J gave up 0 bases; unmatched junction bases: 6. This CDR3 has 15 residues. The CDR3 is CASSISGSLSYEQYF. The CDR3 DNA sequence: TGTGCCAGCAGCATAAGCGGGAGTCTCTCCTACGAGCAGTACTTC.

The chain combines TRBV6-5 with TRBJ1-2, with TRBD1 matching over 7 bases. The CDR3 length is 13 residues. Trimming removed 6 bases from V and 4 bases from J; junction bases left unmatched: 5. CDR1 is MNHEY, CDR2 SVGAGI, per germline. Here the CDR3 DNA reads TGTGCCAGCAGCACGGACAGGTTCTATGGCTACACCTTC. It translates to CASSTDRFYGYTF.

A single count supports this clone. V is TRBV30 and J is TRBJ2-5; 7 bases fit TRBD1. The germline CDR1 and CDR2 sequences are GTSNPN and SVGIG (reference sequence). Trimming took 3 bases from V and 8 from J; bases not matched to a gene: 18. This CDR3 contains 16 residues. In nucleotides, the CDR3 is TGTGCCTGGAGCCTACAGGGGACCGGGCGAGTTAACACCCAGTACTTC. Its translation: CAWSLQGTGRVNTQYF. Using reference TRBV30 and TRBJ2-5 for the parts outside the CDR3, the full variable domain is SQTIHQWPATLVQPVGSPLSLECTVEGTSNPNLYWYRQAAGRGLQLLFYSVGIGQISSEVPQNLSASRPQDRQFILSSKKLLLSDSGFYLCAWSLQGTGRVNTQYFGPGTRLLVL.

The rearrangement joins TRBV30 to TRBJ1-2; tentatively, D is TRBD1 (6 bases). The CDR3 loop spans 15 amino acids. Trimming shortened V by 1 base and J by 4 bases, and 16 bases separated the two germline ends. CDR1 is GTSNPN and CDR2 is SVGIG in the germline V gene (reference sequence). The DNA for the CDR3 is TGTGCCTGGAGTGGTGGACAGCTTACCGTCTATGGCTACACCTTC. Translating gives CAWSGGQLTVYGYTF.